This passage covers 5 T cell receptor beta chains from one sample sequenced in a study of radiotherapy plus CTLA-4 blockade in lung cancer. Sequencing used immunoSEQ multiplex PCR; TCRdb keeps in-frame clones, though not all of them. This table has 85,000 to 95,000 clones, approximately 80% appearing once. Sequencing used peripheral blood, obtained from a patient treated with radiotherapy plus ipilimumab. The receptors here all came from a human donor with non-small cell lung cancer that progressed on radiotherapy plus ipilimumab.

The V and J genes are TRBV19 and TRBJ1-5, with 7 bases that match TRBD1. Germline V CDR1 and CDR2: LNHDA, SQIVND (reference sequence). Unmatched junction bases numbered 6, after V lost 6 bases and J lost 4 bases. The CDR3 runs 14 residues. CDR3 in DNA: TGTGCCAGTAGAGTTGACAGGGTAAATCAGCCCCAGCATTTT. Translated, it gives CASRVDRVNQPQHF.

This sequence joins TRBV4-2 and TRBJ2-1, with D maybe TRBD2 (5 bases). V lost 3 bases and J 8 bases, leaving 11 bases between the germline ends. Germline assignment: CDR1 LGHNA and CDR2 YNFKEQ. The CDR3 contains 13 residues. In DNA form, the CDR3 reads TGTGCCAGCAGCCAGGAGGTAAAGGATGAGCAGTTCTTC. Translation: CASSQEVKDEQFF.

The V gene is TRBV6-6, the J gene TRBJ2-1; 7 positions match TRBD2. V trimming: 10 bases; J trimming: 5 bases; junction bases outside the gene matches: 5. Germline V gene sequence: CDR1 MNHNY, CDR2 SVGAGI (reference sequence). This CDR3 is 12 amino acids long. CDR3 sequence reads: CATREADNEQFF. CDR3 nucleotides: TGTGCCACTCGGGAGGCCGACAATGAGCAGTTCTTC.

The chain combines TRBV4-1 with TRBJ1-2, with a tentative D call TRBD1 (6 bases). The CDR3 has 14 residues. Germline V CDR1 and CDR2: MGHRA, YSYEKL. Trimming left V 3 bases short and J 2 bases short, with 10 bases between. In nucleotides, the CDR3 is TGCGCCAGCAGCCAGATGGACAGAAACTATGGCTACACCTTC. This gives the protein CASSQMDRNYGYTF.

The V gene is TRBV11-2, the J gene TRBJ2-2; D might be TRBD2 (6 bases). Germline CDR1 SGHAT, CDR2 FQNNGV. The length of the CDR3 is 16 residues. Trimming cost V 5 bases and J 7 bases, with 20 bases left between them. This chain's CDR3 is CASSQVGQWRVGELFF. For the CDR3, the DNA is TGTGCCAGCAGCCAAGTAGGACAATGGAGGGTCGGGGAGCTGTTTTTT. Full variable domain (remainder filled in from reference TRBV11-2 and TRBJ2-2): EAGVAQSPRYKIIEKRQSVAFWCNPISGHATLYWYQQILGQGPKLLIQFQNNGVVDDSQLPKDRFSAERLKGVDSTLKIQPAKLEDSAVYLCASSQVGQWRVGELFFGEGSRLTVL.